One sample yielded the 4 T cell receptor beta chains listed below, sequenced in a study of identical twins. MiXCR, run by TCRdb on the 5' RACE reads, gives a single entry per CDR3 protein. The sample holds over 550,000 distinct CDR3 sequences; about 7.1% are singletons and the top ten take roughly 1.5%. The sample also formed part of further work on yellow fever vaccine responses in identical twins.

The sample taken for sequencing was PBMCs. The receptors derive from a woman younger than 30 in good health.

V and J are TRBV5-1 and TRBJ2-2; 8 bases match TRBD1. After removal of 4 bases from V and 6 bases from J, the junction contained 8 bases not matched to a gene. Germline V gene lookup returns CDR1 SGHRS and CDR2 YFSETQ. This CDR3 is 15 amino acids long. The CDR3 loop reads CASSREQGVAGELFF. Written as DNA, the CDR3 is TGCGCCAGCAGCAGGGAACAGGGGGTCGCCGGGGAGCTGTTTTTT.

This clonotype occurred many times. The chain employs TRBV4-1 and TRBJ2-4; 10 nucleotides align to TRBD1. V lost 4 bases to trimming and J lost 4 bases; unmatched junction nucleotides: 7. The CDR3 extends over 16 amino acids. Germline loops: CDR1 MGHRA, CDR2 YSYEKL. CDR3 sequence: CASSPLSGQGKNIQYF. CDR3 sequence (DNA): TGCGCCAGCAGCCCCCTATCGGGACAGGGGAAAAACATTCAGTACTTC.

There are many counts of this clonotype. The chain links TRBV15 to TRBJ2-3, with 9 bases that match TRBD2. J gave up 5 bases and V 4 bases, and 4 bases lay outside the gene matches. The CDR3 totals 14 residues. CDR1 is LNHNV, CDR2 YYDKDF, per germline (reference sequence). The CDR3, as DNA: TGTGCCACCAGCACTCTAGCGGGGAGAGATACGCAGTATTTT. The encoded protein is CATSTLAGRDTQYF.

This clonotype was observed at least ten times. The CDR3, as DNA: TGTGCCAGCAGCCCCCACCGCACCGGGGAGCTGTTTTTT. Its protein is CASSPHRTGELFF. The chain couples TRBV7-2 to TRBJ2-2; D not certain. CDR1 and CDR2 (germline): SGHTA, FQGNSA. This CDR3 is 13 amino acids long. Trimming shortened V by 5 bases and J by 4 bases, and 8 bases separated the two germline ends.